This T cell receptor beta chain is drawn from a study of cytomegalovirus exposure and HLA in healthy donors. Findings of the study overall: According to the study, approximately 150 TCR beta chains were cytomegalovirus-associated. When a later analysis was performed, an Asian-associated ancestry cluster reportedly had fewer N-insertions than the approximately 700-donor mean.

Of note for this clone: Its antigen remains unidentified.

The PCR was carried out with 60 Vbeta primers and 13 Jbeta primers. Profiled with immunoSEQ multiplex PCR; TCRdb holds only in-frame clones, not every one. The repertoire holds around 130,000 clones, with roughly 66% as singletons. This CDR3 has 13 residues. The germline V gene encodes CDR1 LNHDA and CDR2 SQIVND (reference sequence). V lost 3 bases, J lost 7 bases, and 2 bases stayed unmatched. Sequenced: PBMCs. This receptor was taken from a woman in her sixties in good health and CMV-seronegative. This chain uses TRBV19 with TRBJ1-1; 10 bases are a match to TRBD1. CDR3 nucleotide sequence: TGTGCCAGTAGTATGGGGACAGGGGTTGAAGCTTTCTTT. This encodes CASSMGTGVEAFF.